Listed below are T cell receptor beta chains from one sample, sequenced in a study of T cells after yellow fever vaccination. TCRdb re-called the 5' RACE reads with MiXCR, one entry per CDR3 protein. The sample carries tens of thousands of distinct CDR3 sequences, 6.5% to 8% recorded once. Sequences were derived from CD8+ T cells sorted from PBMCs, sampled 15 days after the yellow fever booster vaccination. The receptors come from a man aged 30 to 45 who received the YFV17D yellow fever vaccine. Each CDR3 is given with its conserved first and last residue. Clone sizes are given selectively: once, few, many, or a class where the clone is expanded.

>TRBV6-2/TRBV6-3|many|TRBJ2-1
CASTQLSTLLGYNEQFF
>TRBV6-2/TRBV6-3|few|TRBJ2-3
CASSFLSAQDTQYF
>TRBV7-7|many|TRBJ2-7
CAVSRLAGEYEQYF
>TRBV28|many|TRBJ1-1
CASGGGQNTEAFF
>TRBV7-6|-|TRBJ2-1
CASSLYSSTLNEQFF
>TRBV20-1|few|TRBJ1-4
CSAPDRSEKLFF
>TRBV28|many|TRBJ2-1
CASSFFSGELYNEQFF
>TRBV28|many|TRBJ1-1
CASSPLARGQNTEAFF
>TRBV5-4|-|TRBJ2-5
CASSPAVAGGPETQYF
>TRBV29-1|many|TRBJ2-2
CSVEPGVNTGELFF
>TRBV11-2|many|TRBJ2-2
CASSPFGEGTGELFF
>TRBV27|many|TRBJ2-5
CASSLRNYPEETQYF
>TRBV29-1|many|TRBJ2-7
CSVLSTDFYEQYF
>TRBV27|many|TRBJ2-7
CASRLAGGRPYEQYF
>TRBV4-3|many|TRBJ2-7
CASSQLIAPQFNEQYF
>TRBV6-5|-|TRBJ1-4
CASSYAGETNEKLFF
>TRBV27|many|TRBJ2-3
CASRGSADTQYF
>TRBV11-1|many|TRBJ2-1
CASSLPQSGREQFF
>TRBV12-3/TRBV12-4|many|TRBJ2-7
CASSFGLAVLYEQYF
>TRBV6-5|many|TRBJ1-2
CASSSPTEPYGYTF
>TRBV9|many|TRBJ2-3
CASSSLSGSAGTQYF
>TRBV14|many|TRBJ2-7
CASSQVGSSYEQYF
>TRBV24-1|many|TRBJ2-5
CATSDHSPSSLAETQYF
>TRBV5-6|-|TRBJ2-7
CASTAGGFYEQYF
>TRBV3-1|many|TRBJ1-5
CASSQGNRNRGLLQPQHF
>TRBV6-5|many|TRBJ2-1
CASSYGAYRDSSYNEQFF